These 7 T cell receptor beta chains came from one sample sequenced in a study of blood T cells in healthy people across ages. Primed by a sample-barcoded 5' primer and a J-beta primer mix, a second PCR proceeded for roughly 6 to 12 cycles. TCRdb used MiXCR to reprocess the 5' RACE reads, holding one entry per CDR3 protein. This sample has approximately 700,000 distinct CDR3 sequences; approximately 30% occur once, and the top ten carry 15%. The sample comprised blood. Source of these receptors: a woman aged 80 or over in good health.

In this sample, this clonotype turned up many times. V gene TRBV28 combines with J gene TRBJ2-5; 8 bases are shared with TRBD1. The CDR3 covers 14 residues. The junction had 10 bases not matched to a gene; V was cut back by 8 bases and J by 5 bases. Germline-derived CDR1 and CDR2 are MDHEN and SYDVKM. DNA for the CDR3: TGTGCCAGCGAAAGGACAGGGCCCACGGAGACCCAGTACTTC. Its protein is CASERTGPTETQYF. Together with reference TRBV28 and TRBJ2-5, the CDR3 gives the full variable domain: DVKVTQSSRYLVKRTGEKVFLECVQDMDHENMFWYRQDPGLGLRLIYFSYDVKMKEKGDIPEGYSVSREKKERFSLILESASTNQTSMYLCASERTGPTETQYFGPGTRLLVL.

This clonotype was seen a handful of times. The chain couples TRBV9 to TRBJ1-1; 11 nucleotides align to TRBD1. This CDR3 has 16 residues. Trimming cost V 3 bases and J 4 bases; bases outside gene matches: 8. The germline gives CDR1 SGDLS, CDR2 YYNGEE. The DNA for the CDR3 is TGTGCCAGCAGCGCGGGACAGGGGGATTTTGTCACTGAAGCTTTCTTT. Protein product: CASSAGQGDFVTEAFF.

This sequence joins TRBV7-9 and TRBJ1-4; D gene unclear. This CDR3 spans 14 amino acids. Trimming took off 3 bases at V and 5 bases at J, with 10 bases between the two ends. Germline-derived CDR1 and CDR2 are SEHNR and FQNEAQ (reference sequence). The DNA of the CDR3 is TGTGCCAGCAGCTTCCGCGTGCAGAATGAAAAACTGTTTTTT. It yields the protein CASSFRVQNEKLFF.

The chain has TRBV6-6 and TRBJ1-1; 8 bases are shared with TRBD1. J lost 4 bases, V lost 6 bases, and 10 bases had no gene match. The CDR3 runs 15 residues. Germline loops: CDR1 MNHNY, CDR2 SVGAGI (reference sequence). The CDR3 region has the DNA TGTGCCAGCAGGATATCGACAGGGGTGGGCACTGAAGCTTTCTTT. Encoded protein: CASRISTGVGTEAFF.

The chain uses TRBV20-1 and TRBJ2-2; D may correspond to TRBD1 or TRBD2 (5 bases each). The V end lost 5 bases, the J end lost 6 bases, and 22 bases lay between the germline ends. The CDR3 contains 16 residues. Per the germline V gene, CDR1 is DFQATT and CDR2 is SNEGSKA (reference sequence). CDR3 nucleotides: TGCAGTGCTCAACCCGGGGCTATGACCGCCCCCGGGGAGCTGTTTTTT. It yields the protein CSAQPGAMTAPGELFF.

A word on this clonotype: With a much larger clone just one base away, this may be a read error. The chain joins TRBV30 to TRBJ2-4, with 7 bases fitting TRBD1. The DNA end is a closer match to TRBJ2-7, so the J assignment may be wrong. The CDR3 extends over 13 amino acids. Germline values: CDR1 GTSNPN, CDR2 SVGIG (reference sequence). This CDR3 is CAWMIQGSGEQYF. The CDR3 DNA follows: TGTGCCTGGATGATACAGGGGTCAGGCGAGCAGTACTTC.

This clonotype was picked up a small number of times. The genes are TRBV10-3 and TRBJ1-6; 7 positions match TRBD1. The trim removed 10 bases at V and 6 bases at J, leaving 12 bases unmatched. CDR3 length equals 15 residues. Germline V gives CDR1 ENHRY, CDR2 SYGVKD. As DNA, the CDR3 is TGTGCCACGCAGCTGGACAGGAATGCTAATTCACCCCTCCACTTT. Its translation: CATQLDRNANSPLHF.